This T cell receptor (beta chain) was profiled in a study of shared clonotypes between healthy human individuals. General study points: Expectations were that clonotype sharing among donors would be affected by sequencing depth.

Germline V gives CDR1 SGHRS, CDR2 YFSETQ. This CDR3 is 15 amino acids long. The germline V and J ends were trimmed by 4 bases and 5 bases, with 18 bases remaining between them. In the case of this clone: Its antigen is unidentified.

Produced via immunoSEQ multiplex PCR; TCRdb's table is partial and in-frame only. The profile shows more than 2 million clones, almost 96% of them singletons. The clonotype was recovered from a man between 18 and 35 years old in good health. This chain links TRBV5-1 with TRBJ2-5; D possibly uses TRBD1 or TRBD2 (6 bases each). What was sequenced was naive CD4+ T cells sorted from blood. Noted subset: CD45RA+ positively selected. The CDR3 DNA reads TGCGCCAGCAGCCCGGGGGCAGGGACGCTGGAGACCCAGTACTTC. Amino acids: CASSPGAGTLETQYF. Complete variable domain (other parts from reference TRBV5-1 and TRBJ2-5): KAGVTQTPRYLIKTRGQQVTLSCSPISGHRSVSWYQQTPGQGLQFLFEYFSETQRNKGNFPGRFSGRQFSNSRSEMNVSTLELGDSALYLCASSPGAGTLETQYFGPGTRLLVL.